This T cell receptor (beta chain) appears in the sequencing data of a study of molecular identifiers for immune sequencing clone quantification. General study findings and limits: Clones above 20 RNA copies contained over 98% of effector molecules and under 1% of naive molecules.

Bulk TCR library preparation followed previously described methods with listed TCR primers. MiXCR, applied by TCRdb to the PCR reads, yields one record per CDR3 protein. The sample lists about 630,000 distinct CDR3 sequences, around 25% occurring once. CDR1 and CDR2 from the germline V gene are LGHNA and YSLEER. CDR3 length equals 19 residues. This clonotype was counted a single time. As yet, its antigen is unknown. A much larger clone lies a single base off, so this may be a read error. Naive CD8 T cells underwent sorting with the CD8+CD4-CCR7+CD45RA+ definition. The chain employs TRBV4-3 and TRBJ2-3, with TRBD2 matching over 11 bases. The sequenced material came from naive CD8+ T cells from blood, with Jurkat cell RNA spiked in. Subset denoted: FACS-sorted CD8+CD4-CCR7+CD45RA+ naive T cells. The clonotype comes from a human donor in good health. Some libraries in this study had Jurkat cell RNA spiked in. The CDR3 nucleotides read TGCGTCAGCAGCCAAGAGTCTAGCGGGGGGATTACTAGCACAGATACGCAGTATTTT. Its translation: CVSSQESSGGITSTDTQYF.